The 27 T cell receptor beta chains below all came from one sample that was sequenced in a study of T cells in Graves' hyperthyroidism and ophthalmopathy (dated by TCRdb to the late 2010s). The library was made by multiplex PCR. Sequencing was carried out with an Illumina HiSeq 2000. The TCR beta CDR3 regions were amplified from the RNA transcripts. The first round of RT-PCR for the TCR CDR3 was performed with the HTBI primer set and the Qiagen OneStep RT-PCR kit. The public reads were reanalyzed by TCRdb: fastp trimming at Q25, MiXCR alignment, in-frame beta chains only. Rows matching on CDR3 protein sequence are summarized as one entry with the most common DNA and genes. This sample is represented by approximately 300,000 distinct CDR3 sequences; roughly 15% of them were singletons. Roughly 33% of the sample is in the top ten clones. Sequencing input: blood. The receptor source for this set is a man aged 30 to 45 with Graves' hyperthyroidism.

Ten or more counts support this clonotype. The rearrangement links TRBV7-9 to TRBJ1-1; D ambiguous. This CDR3 is built from 12 residues. V shed 5 bases and J shed 6 bases, with 10 bases lying between them. Germline lookup yields CDR1 SEHNR and CDR2 FQNEAQ (reference sequence). The CDR3 is CASSLDPSEAFF. The CDR3 nucleotides read TGTGCCAGCAGCCTTGACCCGTCTGAAGCTTTCTTT.

Concerning this clonotype itself: Since a much larger clone is just one base distant, this may be a read error. The chain joins TRBV7-9 to TRBJ2-3; TRBD1 agrees at 9 bases. CDR1 is SEHNR and CDR2 is FQNEAQ in the germline V gene (reference sequence). The CDR3 consists of 15 residues. V lost 8 bases to trimming and J lost 3 bases; unmatched junction nucleotides: 9. The CDR3 nucleotides read TGTGCCAGCGGCTCGGGACAGGGAATTACAGATACGCAGTATTTT. It specifies CASGSGQGITDTQYF.

This chain connects TRBV20-1 to TRBJ2-2; TRBD2 might be the D (6 bases). The germline CDR1 and CDR2 sequences are DFQATT and SNEGSKA (reference sequence). V was clipped by 1 base and J by 6 bases, with 9 bases between them. The CDR3 sequence is 13 residues long. CDR3 in DNA: TGCAGTGCTAGAGCGGGAGAAGCCGGGGAGCTGTTTTTT. Protein product: CSARAGEAGELFF.

The chain is built from TRBV18 and TRBJ2-1; 9 bases fit TRBD2. Trimming took 5 bases from V and 10 from J; bases not matched to a gene: 21. Germline V gives CDR1 KGHSH, CDR2 LQKENI. The CDR3 is 18 residues long. The CDR3: CASSNRSIMSGRKKEQFF. CDR3 DNA sequence: TGTGCCAGCTCAAACCGTTCAATTATGAGCGGGAGGAAGAAGGAGCAGTTCTTC.

This clonotype was seen repeatedly, ten times or more. The chain is built from TRBV13 and TRBJ1-3; no clear D. CDR3 size: 14 residues. V was cut by 3 bases and J by 2 bases, with 8 bases left in between. CDR1 is PRHDT and CDR2 is FYEKMQ in the germline V gene (reference sequence). The CDR3 nucleotides are TGTGCCAGCAGCTTCGGATTCACTGGAAACACCATATATTTT. Its protein product is CASSFGFTGNTIYF. Looking up the rest from reference TRBV13 and TRBJ1-3 gives the full variable domain: AAGVIQSPRHLIKEKRETATLKCYPIPRHDTVYWYQQGPGQDPQFLISFYEKMQSDKGSIPDRFSAQQFSDYHSELNMSSLELGDSALYFCASSFGFTGNTIYFGEGSWLTVV.

This clonotype was seen at least ten times. A read error may account for a junction end that differs from germline. The rearrangement joins TRBV12-3 or TRBV12-4 to TRBJ1-3; D not certain. The CDR3 totals 15 residues. CDR3 loop: CASSLGGFSGNTMYF. The CDR3 bases are TGTGCCAGCAGTTTAGGTGGGTTCTCTGGAAACACCATGTATTTT.

This clonotype was seen many times. The chain combines TRBV6-5 with TRBJ2-2; D is undetermined. CDR3 length equals 18 residues. V was pared by 0 bases and J by 2 bases, with 16 bases between. The V gene's germline CDR1 is MNHEY and CDR2 SVGAGI. The chain's CDR3 is CASSYSISRWENTGELFF. The CDR3, as DNA: TGTGCCAGCAGTTACTCGATCTCAAGGTGGGAAAACACCGGGGAGCTGTTTTTT.

The J gene is TRBJ1-2, the V gene TRBV19; D is undetermined. Per the germline V gene, CDR1 is LNHDA and CDR2 is SQIVND (reference sequence). V was shortened by 1 base and J by 0 bases, with 6 bases between the two germline ends. This CDR3 region has 14 residues. DNA for the CDR3: TGTGCCAGTAGTATAGGACAAGCTAACTATGGCTACACCTTC. It specifies CASSIGQANYGYTF.

The sample holds many counts of this clonotype. The chain employs TRBV7-8 and TRBJ2-7; no reliable D call. V lost 1 base, J lost 5 bases, and 15 bases lay in between. CDR3 size: 15 residues. Germline V gene sequence: CDR1 SGHVS, CDR2 FQNEAQ. CDR3 nucleotides: TGTGCCAGCAGCTTAGTTCCCCCCTTTGCGGACGAGCAGTACTTC. This sequence encodes CASSLVPPFADEQYF.

This sequence joins TRBV7-3 and TRBJ2-2, with D maybe TRBD1 (5 bases). Trimming removed 5 bases from V and 0 bases from J, with 13 bases in between. The germline V gene encodes CDR1 SGHTA and CDR2 FQGTGA. The CDR3 loop spans 16 amino acids. The CDR3 sequence is CASSQNRPSNTGELFF. The CDR3, as DNA: TGTGCCAGCAGCCAAAACAGGCCCTCGAACACCGGGGAGCTGTTTTTT.

This clonotype was counted at least ten times. The J gene is TRBJ1-2, the V gene TRBV27, with D uncertain. The V end lost 2 bases, the J end lost 4 bases, and 8 bases lay between the germline ends. The CDR3 consists of 13 residues. CDR1 and CDR2 from the germline V gene are MNHEY and SMNVEV (reference sequence). The CDR3 here is CASSLGLGYGYTF. The CDR3 nucleotides read TGTGCCAGCAGTTTAGGACTTGGCTATGGCTACACCTTC.

This clonotype has ten or more counts. This chain joins TRBV18 and TRBJ2-7, with a tentative D call TRBD2 (6 bases). CDR1 is KGHSH and CDR2 is LQKENI in the germline V gene. This CDR3 has 16 amino acids. Trimming removed 3 bases at V and 0 bases at J, with 15 bases between. The CDR3 sequence is CASSPGGTKGSYEQYF. The DNA of the CDR3 is TGTGCCAGCTCACCTGGGGGGACGAAGGGCTCCTACGAGCAGTACTTC. The variable domain in full, completed from reference TRBV18 and TRBJ2-7, reads NAGVMQNPRHLVRRRGQEARLRCSPMKGHSHVYWYRQLPEEGLKFMVYLQKENIIDESGMPKERFSAEFPKEGPSILRIQQVVRGDSAAYFCASSPGGTKGSYEQYFGPGTRLTVT.

This clonotype occurred many times. The V and J genes are TRBV28 and TRBJ2-7; the match to TRBD1 covers 11 bases. The germline CDR1 and CDR2 sequences are MDHEN and SYDVKM. The ends lost 4 bases at V and 5 bases at J; junction bases unmatched: 7. The CDR3 loop spans 15 amino acids. The CDR3 spells CASSSSGQGGDEQYF. The CDR3 region has the DNA TGTGCCAGCAGTTCCTCGGGACAGGGGGGCGACGAGCAGTACTTC.

In its sample, this clonotype was seen a few times. The chain uses TRBV30 and TRBJ1-5, with a weak D call TRBD1 (5 bases). There are 17 residues in the CDR3. V lost 2 bases to trimming and J lost 0 bases, with 17 bases between them. Germline CDR1 is GTSNPN and CDR2 is SVGIG (reference sequence). CDR3 nucleotide sequence: TGTGCCTGGAGTAGGGGTCTTGTAAGCGTTAGCAATCAGCCCCAGCATTTT. It yields the protein CAWSRGLVSVSNQPQHF.

The rearrangement joins TRBV6-1 to TRBJ2-7; the D is unclear. CDR3 length: 11 amino acids. Trimming cost V 7 bases and J 6 bases, with 10 bases left between them. Per germline, CDR1 MNHNS and CDR2 SASEGT. CDR3 region: CASTLGFEQYF. The DNA of the CDR3 is TGTGCCAGCACCTTGGGGTTCGAGCAGTACTTC.

This clonotype was counted a single time. At one boundary the junction diverges from the germline segment, which might be a read error. This sequence joins TRBV5-1 and TRBJ2-4, with a weak D call TRBD2 (6 bases). Germline V CDR1 and CDR2: SGHRS, YFSETQ. There are 13 residues in the CDR3. The CDR3 coding sequence is TGCGCCAGCAGCCCGGGACTTAAAAGCATTCAGTACTTC. This codes for CASSPGLKSIQYF.

In this sample, this clonotype turned up a few times. The chain is built from TRBV29-1 and TRBJ2-3, with 10 nucleotides matching TRBD1. This CDR3 has 13 amino acids. Germline-derived CDR1 and CDR2 are SQVTM and ANQGSEA. V dropped 7 bases and J dropped 3; count of bases not matched to a gene: 4. The CDR3 here is CSARDRGTDTQYF. The DNA of the CDR3 is TGCAGCGCCCGGGACAGGGGAACAGATACGCAGTATTTT.

This clonotype was seen ten or more times. The CDR3 DNA follows: TGTGCCAGCAGCCGGCCGGTGGGGGGGGGGGAGACCCAGTACTTC. Protein sequence: CASSRPVGGGETQYF. J is TRBJ2-5 and V is TRBV12-3 or TRBV12-4; 7 bases match TRBD2. Trimming at V came to 6 bases and at J to 5 bases, leaving 12 bases not matched to a gene. The CDR3 covers 15 residues.

This clonotype showed up many times. V is TRBV7-9 and J is TRBJ1-1; 8 bases match TRBD1. Unmatched junction bases numbered 5, after V lost 5 bases and J lost 0 bases. CDR1 and CDR2 from the germline V gene are SEHNR and FQNEAQ (reference sequence). This CDR3 region has 15 residues. The CDR3 reads CASSPQGALNTEAFF. Written as DNA, the CDR3 is TGTGCCAGCAGCCCTCAGGGGGCGTTGAACACTGAAGCTTTCTTT.

This clonotype has at least ten counts. The rearrangement links TRBV30 to TRBJ2-3; TRBD1 matches 7 bases. Germline V gene sequence: CDR1 GTSNPN, CDR2 SVGIG (reference sequence). J was trimmed by 2 bases and V by 2 bases; bases with no gene match: 4. CDR3 length equals 14 residues. CDR3 DNA: TGTGCCTGGAGTAAGGGACAGCCCACAGATACGCAGTATTTT. Translating gives CAWSKGQPTDTQYF.

For this clonotype: Given a much more abundant clone one base away, this may be a read error. The chain has TRBV29-1 and TRBJ2-1; D may be TRBD2 (5 bases). The J call may not be correct, given that the DNA end is closer to TRBJ2-7. The germline V gene encodes CDR1 SQVTM and CDR2 ANQGSEA. The CDR3 contains 15 residues. The CDR3 reads CSVEGTLTSYNEQYF. The DNA of the CDR3 is TGCAGCGTTGAAGGGACTTTAACCTCCTACAATGAGCAGTACTTC.

Details on this clonotype: The junction shows a germline mismatch at one end, possibly a read error. The gene calls are TRBV10-2 and TRBJ1-2; D uncertain. Per the germline V gene, CDR1 is WSHSY and CDR2 is SAAADI. CDR3 length: 13 residues. Here the CDR3 DNA reads TGCGCCAGCAGTGTTGCGGATAACTATGGCCACACCTTC. Translation gives CASSVADNYGHTF.

This clonotype was counted many times. The rearrangement joins TRBV5-1 to TRBJ2-7; TRBD1 aligns across 7 bases. The CDR3 contains 15 residues. With V trimmed by 4 bases and J by 2 bases, 9 bases remained unmatched. Germline assignment: CDR1 SGHRS and CDR2 YFSETQ. The CDR3 region is CASSETGSGTYEQYF. The CDR3 nucleotides are TGCGCCAGCAGCGAGACAGGGAGTGGGACCTACGAGCAGTACTTC.

This clonotype was seen at least ten times. V is TRBV12-3 or TRBV12-4 and J is TRBJ2-4; D may be TRBD1 (5 bases). CDR3 length: 14 residues. Trimming shortened V by 7 bases and J by 4 bases, and 14 bases separated the two germline ends. The CDR3 loop is CASTLTETKNIQYF. The DNA for the CDR3 is TGTGCCAGCACTCTGACAGAGACAAAAAACATTCAGTACTTC.

The gene calls are TRBV20-1 and TRBJ2-2; 9 positions match TRBD2. The germline CDR1 and CDR2 sequences are DFQATT and SNEGSKA (reference sequence). This CDR3 comprises 15 residues. The V segment lost 3 bases and the J segment 4 bases; nucleotides outside the gene matches: 6. The CDR3 bases are TGCAGTGCTAGGGTCCCTAGCGGGGCCACCGGGGAGCTGTTTTTT. This translates into CSARVPSGATGELFF.

Only a few counts were recorded for this clonotype. The V call is TRBV7-3, the J call TRBJ2-7; 8 bases match TRBD1. CDR1 and CDR2 from the germline V gene are SGHTA and FQGTGA. V was clipped by 4 bases and J by 5 bases; unmatched bases: 4. CDR3 length: 13 residues. CDR3 sequence (DNA): TGTGCCAGCAGCTCCTACAGGGGGAACGAGCAGTACTTC. Translating it yields CASSSYRGNEQYF.

This clonotype has at least ten counts. The chain combines TRBV29-1 with TRBJ1-1; no definite D call. The CDR3 is 13 amino acids. V shed 5 bases and J shed 3 bases, with 13 bases lying between them. From germline, CDR1 is SQVTM and CDR2 ANQGSEA. The CDR3 DNA reads TGCAGCGTTTCTGCCTTTAGGGACACTGAAGCTTTCTTT. Protein sequence: CSVSAFRDTEAFF.